This T cell receptor (beta chain) was recovered during a study of early T cells in non-severe SARS-CoV-2 infection. The CDR3 loop spans 15 amino acids. Trimming removed 0 bases at V and 3 bases at J, with 7 bases between. The V gene's germline CDR1 is SGHRS and CDR2 YFSETQ. This clonotype was recorded at least ten times. TCRdb recomputed calls from the 5' RACE reads with MiXCR, one row per CDR3 protein. The table records fewer than 60,000 distinct CDR3 sequences, about 9.3% of them present only once. Sequencing was done on a sample of whole blood. The origin of this receptor is an adult who was a healthcare worker with PCR-confirmed SARS-CoV-2 infection or an uninfected control (not recorded which). V usage is TRBV5-1 and J usage is TRBJ1-6; D unresolved. The CDR3 nucleotides are TGCGCCAGCAGCTTGGCCAAGGGCTATAATTCACCCCTCCACTTT. Its translation is CASSLAKGYNSPLHF.